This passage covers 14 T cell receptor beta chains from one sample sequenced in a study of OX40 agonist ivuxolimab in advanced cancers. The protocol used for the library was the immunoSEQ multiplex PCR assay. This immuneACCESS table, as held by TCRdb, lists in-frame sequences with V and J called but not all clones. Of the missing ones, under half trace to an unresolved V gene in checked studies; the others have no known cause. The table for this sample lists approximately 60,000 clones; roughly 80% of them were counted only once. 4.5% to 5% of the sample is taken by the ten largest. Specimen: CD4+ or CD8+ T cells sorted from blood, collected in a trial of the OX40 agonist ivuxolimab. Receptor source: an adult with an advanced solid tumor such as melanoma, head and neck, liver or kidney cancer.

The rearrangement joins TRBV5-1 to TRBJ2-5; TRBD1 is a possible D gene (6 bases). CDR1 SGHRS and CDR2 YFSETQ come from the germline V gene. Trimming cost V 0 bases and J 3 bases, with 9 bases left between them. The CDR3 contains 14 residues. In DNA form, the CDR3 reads TGCGCCAGCAGCTTGGGACAGGCGAAAGAGACCCAGTACTTC. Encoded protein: CASSLGQAKETQYF.

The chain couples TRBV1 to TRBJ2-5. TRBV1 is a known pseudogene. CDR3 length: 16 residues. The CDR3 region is CTSSQDVGLDQETQYF. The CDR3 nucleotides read TGCACCAGCAGCCAAGATGTAGGGCTAGACCAAGAGACCCAGTACTTC.

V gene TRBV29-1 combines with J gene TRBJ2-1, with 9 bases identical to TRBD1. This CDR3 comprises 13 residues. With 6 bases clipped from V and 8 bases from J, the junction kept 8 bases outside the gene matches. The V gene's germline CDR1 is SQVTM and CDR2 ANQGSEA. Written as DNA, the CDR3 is TGCAGCGTGCCGGGACAGGGCATAGATGAGCAGTTCTTC. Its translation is CSVPGQGIDEQFF.

The DNA of the CDR3 is TGTGCCAGCAGCTTCGCGGGGACCAACACCGGGGAGCTGTTTTTT. This gives the protein CASSFAGTNTGELFF. This chain joins TRBV11-3 and TRBJ2-2; TRBD2 might be the D (6 bases). This CDR3 has 15 amino acids. V lost 3 bases and J 2 bases, leaving 10 bases between the germline ends. The germline CDR1 and CDR2 sequences are SGHNT and YENEEA.

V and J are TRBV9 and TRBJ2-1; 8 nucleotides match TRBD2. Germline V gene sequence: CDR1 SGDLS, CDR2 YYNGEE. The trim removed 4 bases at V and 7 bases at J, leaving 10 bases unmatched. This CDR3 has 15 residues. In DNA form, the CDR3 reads TGTGCCAGCAGCACCAGCGGGAGCAGGTGGAATGAGCAGTTCTTC. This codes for CASSTSGSRWNEQFF.

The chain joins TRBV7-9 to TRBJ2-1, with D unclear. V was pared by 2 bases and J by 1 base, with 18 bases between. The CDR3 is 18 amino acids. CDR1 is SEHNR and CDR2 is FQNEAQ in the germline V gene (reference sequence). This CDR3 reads CASSLRRAQIESYNEQFF. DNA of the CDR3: TGTGCCAGCAGCTTACGCCGGGCCCAAATTGAGTCCTACAATGAGCAGTTCTTC.

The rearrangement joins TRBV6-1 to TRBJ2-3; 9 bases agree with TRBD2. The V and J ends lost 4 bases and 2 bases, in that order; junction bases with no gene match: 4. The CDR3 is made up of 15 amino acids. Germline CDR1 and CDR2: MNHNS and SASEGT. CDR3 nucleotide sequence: TGTGCCAGCAGTGGGAGCGGGGGGAACACAGATACGCAGTATTTT. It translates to CASSGSGGNTDTQYF.

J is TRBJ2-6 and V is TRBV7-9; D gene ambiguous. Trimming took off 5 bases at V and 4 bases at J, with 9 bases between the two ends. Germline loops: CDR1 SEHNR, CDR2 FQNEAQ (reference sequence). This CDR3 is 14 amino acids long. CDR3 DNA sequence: TGTGCCAGCAGCACCAGAGAAGGGGCCAACGTCCTGACTTTC. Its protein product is CASSTREGANVLTF.

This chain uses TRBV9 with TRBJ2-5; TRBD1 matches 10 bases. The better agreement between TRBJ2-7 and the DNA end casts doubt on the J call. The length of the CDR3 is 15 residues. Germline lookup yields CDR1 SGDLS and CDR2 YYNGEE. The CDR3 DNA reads TGTGCCAGCAGCCCCTGGACAGGGGGCTCCTACGAGCAGTACTTC. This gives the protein CASSPWTGGSYEQYF.

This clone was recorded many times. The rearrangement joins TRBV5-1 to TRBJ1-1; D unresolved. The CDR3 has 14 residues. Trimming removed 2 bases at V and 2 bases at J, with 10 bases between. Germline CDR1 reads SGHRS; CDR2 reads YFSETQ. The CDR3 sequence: CASSFGQPNTEAFF. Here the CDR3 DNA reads TGCGCCAGCAGCTTCGGCCAGCCCAACACTGAAGCTTTCTTT.

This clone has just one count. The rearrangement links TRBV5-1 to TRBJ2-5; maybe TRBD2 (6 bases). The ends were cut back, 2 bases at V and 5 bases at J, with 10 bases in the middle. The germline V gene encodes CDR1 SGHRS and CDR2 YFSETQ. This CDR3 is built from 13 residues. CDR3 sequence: CASSLAGGETQYF. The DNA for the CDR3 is TGCGCCAGCAGCTTAGCGGGCGGGGAGACCCAGTACTTC.

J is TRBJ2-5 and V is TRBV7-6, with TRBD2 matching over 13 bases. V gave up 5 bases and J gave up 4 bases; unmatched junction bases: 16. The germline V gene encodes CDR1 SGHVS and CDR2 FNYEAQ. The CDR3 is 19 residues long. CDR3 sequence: CASSTRFGLAGELGETQYF. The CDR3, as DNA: TGTGCCAGCAGCACGAGGTTCGGACTAGCGGGAGAATTGGGAGAGACCCAGTACTTC.

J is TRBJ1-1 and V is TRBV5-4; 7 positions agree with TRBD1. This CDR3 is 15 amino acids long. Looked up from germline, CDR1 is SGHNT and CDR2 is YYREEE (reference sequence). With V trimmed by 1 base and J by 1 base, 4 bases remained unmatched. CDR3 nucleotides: TGTGCCAGCAGCTTGCAGGGGGTCCGGAACACTGAAGCTTTCTTT. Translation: CASSLQGVRNTEAFF. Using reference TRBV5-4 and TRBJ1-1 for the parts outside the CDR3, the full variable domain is ETGVTQSPTHLIKTRGQQVTLRCSSQSGHNTVSWYQQALGQGPQFIFQYYREEENGRGNFPPRFSGLQFPNYSSELNVNALELDDSALYLCASSLQGVRNTEAFFGQGTRLTVV.

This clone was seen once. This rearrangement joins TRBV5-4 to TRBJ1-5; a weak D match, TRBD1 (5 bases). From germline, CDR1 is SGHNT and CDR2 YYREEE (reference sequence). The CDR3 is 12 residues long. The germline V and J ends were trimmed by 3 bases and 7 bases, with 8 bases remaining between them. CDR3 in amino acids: CASSSRGQPQHF. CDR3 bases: TGTGCCAGCAGCTCCCGGGGGCAGCCCCAGCATTTT. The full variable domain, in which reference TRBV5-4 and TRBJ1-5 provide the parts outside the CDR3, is ETGVTQSPTHLIKTRGQQVTLRCSSQSGHNTVSWYQQALGQGPQFIFQYYREEENGRGNFPPRFSGLQFPNYSSELNVNALELDDSALYLCASSSRGQPQHFGDGTRLSIL.